The 26 T cell receptor beta chains in this list originate from one sample, sequenced in a study of OX40 agonist ivuxolimab in advanced cancers. Assay: immunoSEQ multiplex PCR; the TCRdb copy retains only in-frame clones and omits some. Of over 80,000 clones in the sample, roughly four fifths were seen once. The sequencing here drew on CD4+ or CD8+ T cells sorted from blood, taken in a trial of the OX40 agonist ivuxolimab. Receptors were obtained from an adult with an advanced solid tumor such as melanoma, head and neck, liver or kidney cancer.

The V and J genes are TRBV27 and TRBJ2-7; 11 bases agree with TRBD2. CDR1 and CDR2 (germline): MNHEY, SMNVEV (reference sequence). The CDR3 covers 15 residues. The V and J ends lost 4 bases and 7 bases, in that order; junction bases with no gene match: 9. CDR3 amino acids: CASSYSGGVSWEQYF. The CDR3 DNA follows: TGTGCCAGCAGTTATAGCGGGGGGGTGTCTTGGGAGCAGTACTTC.

This rearrangement joins TRBV18 to TRBJ1-4; D is undetermined. The CDR3 spans 13 residues. The germline V gene encodes CDR1 KGHSH and CDR2 LQKENI. Trimming took 4 bases from V and 6 from J, leaving 9 bases between them. The CDR3 DNA reads as TGTGCCAGCTCACATGGAGAGGATGAAAAACTGTTTTTT. Protein product: CASSHGEDEKLFF.

The chain is built from TRBV12-5 and TRBJ2-1, with 9 bases matching TRBD1. The J segment lost 7 bases and the V segment lost 3 bases, leaving 1 base of the junction unmatched. The CDR3 covers 13 residues. CDR1 LGHNT and CDR2 FRNRAP come from the germline V gene. CDR3 protein: CASGFGQGNEQFF. Here the CDR3 DNA reads TGTGCTAGTGGTTTCGGACAGGGGAATGAGCAGTTCTTC.

The V gene is TRBV27, the J gene TRBJ1-2, with 8 bases matching TRBD1. Germline trimming cut 6 bases from V and 5 bases from J; bases unmatched to any gene: 8. This CDR3 is 14 amino acids long. Germline V gene sequence: CDR1 MNHEY, CDR2 SMNVEV (reference sequence). In DNA, the CDR3 is TGTGCCAGCAGGGGGACAGGCCAAATTTATGGCTACACCTTC. Translation: CASRGTGQIYGYTF.

This rearrangement joins TRBV27 to TRBJ2-3; the D gene is possibly TRBD2 (6 bases). Trimming left V 3 bases short and J 7 bases short, with 8 bases between. CDR1 and CDR2 (germline): MNHEY, SMNVEV (reference sequence). The CDR3 has 12 residues. CDR3 in DNA: TGTGCCAGCAGTTTTGGGGGGAATACGCAGTATTTT. This encodes CASSFGGNTQYF.

The chain combines TRBV2 with TRBJ1-2, with 8 bases aligning to TRBD1. The CDR3 covers 15 residues. Trimming removed 5 bases from V and 4 bases from J; junction bases left unmatched: 9. The germline V gene has CDR1 SNHLY and CDR2 FYNNEI. The CDR3 nucleotides are TGTGCCAGCAGTCAACGGGACAGGCCGGGCTATGGCTACACCTTC. Protein sequence: CASSQRDRPGYGYTF.

The rearrangement links TRBV12-5 to TRBJ2-5; no clear D. This CDR3 has 12 residues. Germline V gene data show CDR1 as LGHNT and CDR2 as FRNRAP. The V gene lost 7 bases and the J gene lost 2 bases, with 8 bases spanning the gap. For the CDR3, the DNA is TGTGCTAGTGTCGGGCCTCAAGAGACCCAGTACTTC. Its translation: CASVGPQETQYF.

The chain combines TRBV4-3 with TRBJ1-1, with a tentative D call TRBD1 (5 bases). From germline, CDR1 is LGHNA and CDR2 YSLEER. The V gene lost 0 bases and the J gene lost 3 bases, with 8 bases spanning the gap. CDR3 size: 14 residues. This chain's CDR3 is CASSQDGGYTEAFF. CDR3 nucleotide sequence: TGCGCCAGCAGCCAAGACGGGGGGTACACTGAAGCTTTCTTT.

The CDR3 nucleotides read TGTGCCAGCAGCTTTAGGGGCTACGGCACAGATACGCAGTATTTT. Its protein is CASSFRGYGTDTQYF. The gene calls are TRBV7-2 and TRBJ2-3; D might be TRBD1 (5 bases). The germline gives CDR1 SGHTA, CDR2 FQGNSA. The V and J ends lost 3 bases and 1 base respectively, with 11 bases between them. The CDR3 totals 15 residues.

The chain couples TRBV19 to TRBJ2-1, with TRBD2 matching over 9 bases. V lost 6 bases to trimming and J lost 7 bases; unmatched junction nucleotides: 7. The length of the CDR3 is 14 residues. Germline V CDR1 and CDR2: LNHDA, SQIVND (reference sequence). The CDR3 sequence: CASSLSGSENEQFF. CDR3 coding DNA: TGTGCCAGTAGCCTTAGCGGGAGCGAAAATGAGCAGTTCTTC. The whole variable domain, filled in from reference TRBV19 and TRBJ2-1, reads DGGITQSPKYLFRKEGQNVTLSCEQNLNHDAMYWYRQDPGQGLRLIYYSQIVNDFQKGDIAEGYSVSREKKESFPLTVTSAQKNPTAFYLCASSLSGSENEQFFGPGTRLTVL.

The genes are TRBV19 and TRBJ1-2, with a tentative D call TRBD1 (5 bases). Per germline, CDR1 LNHDA and CDR2 SQIVND (reference sequence). The CDR3 loop spans 12 amino acids. Trimming shortened V by 8 bases and J by 3 bases, and 10 bases separated the two germline ends. The CDR3 coding sequence is TGTGCCAGTTTCGAGACAGACTATGGCTACACCTTC. Its translation is CASFETDYGYTF.

This clone was observed once. The chain links TRBV4-2 to TRBJ2-1; perhaps D is TRBD1 or TRBD2 (6 bases each). There are 18 residues in the CDR3. Looked up from germline, CDR1 is LGHNA and CDR2 is YNFKEQ. V was trimmed by 3 bases and J by 6 bases, leaving 24 bases between them. For the CDR3, the DNA is TGTGCCAGCAGCCAGGGGGGAGGTGGGACAAGCAAGAGCAATGAGCAGTTCTTC. Its protein product is CASSQGGGGTSKSNEQFF.

The chain carries TRBV21-1 and TRBJ1-1; the table gives TRBD1 as D, unverified against the DNA. TRBV21-1 is marked as a pseudogene. The CDR3 totals 14 residues. CDR3 in amino acids: CASSKGVGNTEAFF. CDR3 in DNA: TGTGCCAGCAGTAAGGGGGTTGGGAACACTGAAGCTTTCTTT.

The chain joins TRBV7-9 to TRBJ2-7, with a weak D call TRBD1 (6 bases). V dropped 2 bases and J dropped 6 bases, with 11 bases sitting between them. The CDR3 totals 13 residues. Germline V CDR1 and CDR2: SEHNR, FQNEAQ (reference sequence). CDR3: CASSLPGAREQYF. CDR3 nucleotide sequence: TGTGCCAGCAGCTTACCAGGGGCGCGCGAGCAGTACTTC.

J is TRBJ2-3 and V is TRBV19; a possible D gene is TRBD2 (5 bases). CDR3 length equals 14 residues. Germline values: CDR1 LNHDA, CDR2 SQIVND (reference sequence). V lost 1 base to trimming and J lost 2 bases, with 7 bases between them. DNA for the CDR3: TGTGCCAGTAGTATAGCGGGGAACACAGATACGCAGTATTTT. Protein product: CASSIAGNTDTQYF.

This clone was recorded only once. This chain joins TRBV13 and TRBJ2-6; the D call may be TRBD1 or TRBD2 (6 bases each). CDR3 size: 16 residues. V lost 1 base to trimming and J lost 3 bases, with 10 bases between them. CDR1 and CDR2 from the germline V gene are PRHDT and FYEKMQ (reference sequence). The CDR3 protein is CASSLEGGSGANVLTF. The CDR3 DNA reads as TGTGCCAGCAGCTTAGAGGGGGGAAGTGGGGCCAACGTCCTGACTTTC.

The rearrangement links TRBV7-3 to TRBJ2-2; no clear D gene. CDR3 length equals 14 residues. Between the trimmed V and J ends, which lost 1 base and 1 base, there was a span of 4 bases. Germline values: CDR1 SGHTA, CDR2 FQGTGA. The DNA of the CDR3 is TGTGCCAGCAGCTTAAATAGGAACACCGGGGAGCTGTTTTTT. It specifies CASSLNRNTGELFF.

CDR3 residues: CASSYQPSGTGELFF. CDR3 in DNA: TGTGCCAGCAGTTATCAGCCGTCGGGCACCGGGGAGCTGTTTTTT. This chain links TRBV6-5 with TRBJ2-2; D is uncertain. Germline CDR1 and CDR2: MNHEY and SVGAGI. The CDR3 length is 15 residues. Trimming stripped 3 bases from V and 4 bases from J, with 12 bases between.

The rearrangement uses TRBV6-6 and TRBJ2-6; tentatively, D is TRBD2 (6 bases). With 10 bases removed from V and 4 bases from J, the gap between germline ends came to 17 bases. The germline gives CDR1 MNHNY, CDR2 SVGAGI (reference sequence). The CDR3 spans 15 residues. The CDR3 reads CAIRDSIGGANVLTF. For the CDR3, the DNA is TGTGCCATCCGGGACTCCATAGGGGGGGCCAACGTCCTGACTTTC.

The chain recombines TRBV7-2 with TRBJ2-7, with D tentatively TRBD1 (6 bases). Germline loops: CDR1 SGHTA, CDR2 FQGNSA. V lost 2 bases to trimming and J lost 6 bases, with 17 bases between them. CDR3 length equals 15 residues. In DNA, the CDR3 is TGTGCCAGCAGCTTATCGGCAGGGGATCATTTCGAGCAGTACTTC. The encoded protein is CASSLSAGDHFEQYF.

This clone was recorded a few times. CDR3 bases: TGTGCCACCAGCGTGACCCGAAACACTGAAGCTTTCTTT. It specifies CATSVTRNTEAFF. The chain recombines TRBV15 with TRBJ1-1, with unresolved D. Germline CDR1 LNHNV, CDR2 YYDKDF (reference sequence). This CDR3 has 13 residues. Trimming left V 5 bases short and J 2 bases short, with 9 bases between.

This rearrangement joins TRBV6-5 to TRBJ2-1; 9 bases match TRBD2. The CDR3 totals 14 residues. The J segment lost 7 bases and the V segment lost 3 bases, leaving 4 bases of the junction unmatched. Germline V gives CDR1 MNHEY, CDR2 SVGAGI. The CDR3 loop is CASSYGGRGNEQFF. CDR3 in DNA: TGTGCCAGCAGTTATGGCGGGAGGGGAAATGAGCAGTTCTTC.

The chain is built from TRBV10-1 and TRBJ2-1, with D maybe TRBD1 (6 bases). The germline V gene has CDR1 WNHNN and CDR2 SYGVQD (reference sequence). V shed 6 bases and J shed 5 bases, with 11 bases lying between them. The CDR3 sequence is 13 residues long. This chain's CDR3 is CASRDSRNNEQFF. Written as DNA, the CDR3 is TGCGCCAGCAGGGACAGCCGAAACAATGAGCAGTTCTTC.

This clone was found a few times. V gene TRBV30 combines with J gene TRBJ1-5, with D tentatively TRBD1 (6 bases). CDR3 length: 13 residues. The V gene lost 0 bases and the J gene lost 7 bases, with 10 bases spanning the gap. Germline values: CDR1 GTSNPN, CDR2 SVGIG (reference sequence). CDR3 protein: CAWSVQGRQPQHF. CDR3 DNA: TGTGCCTGGAGTGTTCAGGGGAGGCAGCCCCAGCATTTT. Variable domain in full (rest from reference TRBV30 and TRBJ1-5): SQTIHQWPATLVQPVGSPLSLECTVEGTSNPNLYWYRQAAGRGLQLLFYSVGIGQISSEVPQNLSASRPQDRQFILSSKKLLLSDSGFYLCAWSVQGRQPQHFGDGTRLSIL.

This clone occurred once. This chain links TRBV5-4 with TRBJ1-1; possibly TRBD1 for D (6 bases). Germline CDR1 SGHNT, CDR2 YYREEE (reference sequence). The ends were cut back, 4 bases at V and 0 bases at J, with 10 bases in the middle. CDR3 size: 14 residues. The chain's CDR3 is CASSHRAMNTEAFF. The CDR3 DNA reads as TGTGCCAGCAGCCACAGGGCTATGAACACTGAAGCTTTCTTT.

The chain carries TRBV7-9 and TRBJ1-1, with TRBD1 identical over 9 bases. The CDR3 has 17 amino acids. Germline CDR1 reads SEHNR; CDR2 reads FQNEAQ (reference sequence). The V segment lost 1 base and the J segment 0 bases; nucleotides outside the gene matches: 6. CDR3 sequence (DNA): TGTGCCAGCAGCTTAGGAGACAGGGGGTTAATGAACACTGAAGCTTTCTTT. This sequence encodes CASSLGDRGLMNTEAFF.